These 21 T cell receptor beta chains originate from one sample sequenced in a study of T cell repertoires in ileal Crohn's disease (dated by TCRdb to the late 2010s). The library was generated by the immunoSEQ multiplex PCR assay. The table was pulled from immuneACCESS by TCRdb, which kept in-frame rearrangements only. Such tables lose some clones; where checked, under half of the loss comes from unresolved V genes, and the rest has no known cause. This sample holds thousands of clones; about 70% were observed only once. The ten biggest clones cover under 25% of the sample. The sample's time point label, decoded: neoterminal ileum biopsy at postoperative endoscopy, about 6 months after surgery. Input material: ileal tissue. Source of these receptors: an adult with Crohn's disease.

This sequence joins TRBV7-9 and TRBJ1-4, with TRBD1 as a possible D gene (6 bases). The CDR3 is made up of 15 amino acids. Germline lookup yields CDR1 SEHNR and CDR2 FQNEAQ (reference sequence). V was trimmed by 3 bases and J by 2 bases, leaving 10 bases between them. CDR3 sequence: CASSFNQGTNEKLFF. The CDR3 region has the DNA TGTGCCAGCAGCTTTAACCAGGGGACTAATGAAAAACTGTTTTTT.

The rearrangement links TRBV29-1 to TRBJ2-6; TRBD1 is a possible D gene (6 bases). The J call may be incorrect, as the DNA end agrees better with TRBJ2-7. CDR3 length equals 12 residues. Germline CDR1 and CDR2: SQVTM and ANQGSEA. The CDR3 loop reads CSVERTDYEQYF. The DNA of the CDR3 is TGCAGCGTTGAGCGGACAGACTACGAGCAGTACTTC.

DNA for the CDR3: TGTGCCAGCAGAGCCGGGACAGGGGACGTAAGGGGGTTCTATGGCTACACCTTC. This translates into CASRAGTGDVRGFYGYTF. This chain uses TRBV2 with TRBJ1-2, with TRBD1 identical over 10 bases. V lost 6 bases and J lost 4; bases outside the gene matches: 17. The CDR3 runs 18 residues. Per the germline V gene, CDR1 is SNHLY and CDR2 is FYNNEI.

This chain uses TRBV19 with TRBJ1-3; D unresolved. Per the germline V gene, CDR1 is LNHDA and CDR2 is SQIVND (reference sequence). V was shortened by 7 bases and J by 0 bases, with 7 bases between the two germline ends. The CDR3 loop spans 13 amino acids. Here the CDR3 DNA reads TGTGCCAGTACAGTCAGCTCTGGAAACACCATATATTTT. Residues: CASTVSSGNTIYF.

The chain is built from TRBV4-2 and TRBJ1-2; no reliable D call. CDR3 length equals 13 residues. V was trimmed by 4 bases and J by 8 bases, leaving 14 bases between them. Germline V gives CDR1 LGHNA, CDR2 YNFKEQ. CDR3 amino acids: CASSRDRRGGYTF. Written as DNA, the CDR3 is TGTGCCAGCAGCCGAGATAGGAGAGGGGGCTACACCTTC.

The chain combines TRBV5-1 with TRBJ2-5, with 9 bases that match TRBD2. TRBJ2-7 matches the DNA end more closely, so the J call is doubtful. This CDR3 is built from 15 residues. From germline, CDR1 is SGHRS and CDR2 YFSETQ. Here the CDR3 reads CASSTETSGTYEQYF. The CDR3 DNA follows: TGCGCCAGCAGCACGGAGACTAGCGGAACCTACGAGCAGTACTTC.

The chain employs TRBV29-1 and TRBJ1-1; TRBD1 aligns across 8 bases. Germline values: CDR1 SQVTM, CDR2 ANQGSEA. This CDR3 region has 13 residues. The junction had 11 bases not matched to a gene; V was cut back by 6 bases and J by 8 bases. CDR3 nucleotide sequence: TGCAGCGTCTGGAGCGAAGGACAGGGAGAAGCTTTCTTT. It codes for CSVWSEGQGEAFF.

This clone was observed once. The V gene is TRBV9, the J gene TRBJ1-5; TRBD1 matches 9 bases. The trim removed 3 bases at V and 3 bases at J, leaving 4 bases unmatched. This CDR3 region has 15 residues. The germline V gene has CDR1 SGDLS and CDR2 YYNGEE. CDR3 amino acids: CASSEGTGYNQPQHF. The DNA for the CDR3 is TGTGCCAGCAGCGAGGGGACAGGGTACAATCAGCCCCAGCATTTT.

The J gene is TRBJ1-6, the V gene TRBV28, with a possible D match to TRBD1 (6 bases). This CDR3 contains 15 residues. CDR1 is MDHEN and CDR2 is SYDVKM in the germline V gene. V lost 7 bases and J 1 base, leaving 11 bases between the germline ends. The CDR3 spells CASTPTGSYNSPLHF. Here the CDR3 DNA reads TGTGCCAGCACCCCGACAGGATCCTATAATTCACCCCTCCACTTT.

In its sample, this clone was seen a few times. V and J are TRBV7-2 and TRBJ2-2; 8 bases map to TRBD1. The J segment lost 3 bases and the V segment lost 5 bases, leaving 8 bases of the junction unmatched. This CDR3 has 16 residues. Per the germline V gene, CDR1 is SGHTA and CDR2 is FQGNSA. CDR3 nucleotides: TGTGCCAGCAGCCCCAGGACAGGGATCGACACCGGGGAGCTGTTTTTT. This codes for CASSPRTGIDTGELFF.

The chain employs TRBV4-1 and TRBJ1-3; 7 bases map to TRBD1. Germline V gene lookup returns CDR1 MGHRA and CDR2 YSYEKL. This CDR3 contains 17 residues. V shed 3 bases and J 0 bases; nucleotides not matched to a gene: 8. The CDR3 region is CASSQYRGTSSGNTIYF. Written as DNA, the CDR3 is TGCGCCAGCAGCCAGTACAGGGGCACGAGCTCTGGAAACACCATATATTTT.

CDR3 amino acids: CASSSNPGGVETQYF. The DNA of the CDR3 is TGTGCCAGCAGCTCCAATCCAGGGGGCGTTGAGACCCAGTACTTC. This chain joins TRBV11-3 and TRBJ2-5; TRBD1 matches 8 bases. The J segment lost 5 bases and the V segment lost 4 bases, leaving 9 bases of the junction unmatched. The CDR3 contains 15 residues. Germline lookup yields CDR1 SGHNT and CDR2 YENEEA.

Regarding this clone: Other nucleotide sequences in the sample specify the same CDR3. The V and J genes are TRBV7-9 and TRBJ2-7; no clear D gene. Germline CDR1 SEHNR, CDR2 FQNEAQ (reference sequence). The CDR3 sequence is 13 residues long. Trimming took off 1 base at V and 3 bases at J, with 7 bases between the two ends. The CDR3 DNA follows: TGTGCCAGCAGCTTAGAACTACGCTACGAGCAGTACTTC. As protein: CASSLELRYEQYF.

The CDR3 DNA reads as TGTGCCACCGCACAGGGGGACGAAAAACTGTTTTTT. Translated: CATAQGDEKLFF. V usage is TRBV15 and J usage is TRBJ1-4; TRBD1 matches at 8 bases. The CDR3 spans 12 residues. The germline V gene encodes CDR1 LNHNV and CDR2 YYDKDF (reference sequence). The ends lost 8 bases at V and 8 bases at J; junction bases unmatched: 4.

The V and J genes are TRBV19 and TRBJ2-7; TRBD1 agrees at 8 bases. The CDR3 spans 13 residues. Germline V gene lookup returns CDR1 LNHDA and CDR2 SQIVND (reference sequence). V was pared by 6 bases and J by 3 bases, with 4 bases of the junction left unmatched. The CDR3 protein is CASSPGQDYEQYF. CDR3 in DNA: TGTGCCAGTAGCCCGGGACAGGACTACGAGCAGTACTTC.

V gene TRBV19 combines with J gene TRBJ2-1, with 7 bases lining up with TRBD1. Looked up from germline, CDR1 is LNHDA and CDR2 is SQIVND (reference sequence). With 3 bases clipped from V and 8 bases from J, the junction kept 10 bases outside the gene matches. CDR3 length equals 15 residues. This CDR3 is CASSIRDSEMDEQFF. The CDR3 DNA follows: TGTGCCAGTAGTATCCGGGACAGTGAGATGGATGAGCAGTTCTTC.

The gene calls are TRBV4-2 and TRBJ1-1; D is unclear. Trimming shortened V by 3 bases and J by 1 base, and 12 bases separated the two germline ends. The length of the CDR3 is 15 residues. CDR1 is LGHNA and CDR2 is YNFKEQ in the germline V gene. CDR3 sequence reads: CASSQAGFRNTEAFF. Here the CDR3 DNA reads TGTGCCAGCAGCCAGGCGGGGTTCCGGAACACTGAAGCTTTCTTT.

The V call is TRBV10-3, the J call TRBJ1-2; 7 nucleotides agree with TRBD1. J gave up 4 bases and V 2 bases, and 7 bases lay outside the gene matches. The CDR3 loop spans 15 amino acids. Germline CDR1 and CDR2: ENHRY and SYGVKD. This CDR3 is CAISESPGQFYGYTF. The CDR3 bases are TGTGCCATCAGTGAGAGTCCGGGACAGTTCTATGGCTACACCTTC.

A remark on this clone: The sample contains more than one DNA sequence encoding this CDR3. V and J are TRBV29-1 and TRBJ2-7; D is uncertain. CDR1 is SQVTM and CDR2 is ANQGSEA in the germline V gene. The V end was cut by 2 bases, the J end by 3 bases, with 8 bases between. The CDR3 loop spans 12 amino acids. In DNA form, the CDR3 reads TGCAGCGTTGAACTTACAGACTACGAGCAGTACTTC. Translating it yields CSVELTDYEQYF.

This clone came up a few times. V gene TRBV7-2 combines with J gene TRBJ2-1; weak D call: TRBD2 (5 bases). The ends were cut back, 3 bases at V and 9 bases at J, with 15 bases in the middle. Germline CDR1 reads SGHTA; CDR2 reads FQGNSA. This CDR3 contains 14 residues. The CDR3 DNA sequence: TGTGCCAGCAGCTTCCCTCGAGGGCACAGTGAGCAGTTCTTC. Translation gives CASSFPRGHSEQFF.

This clone was detected a few times. The rearrangement links TRBV5-6 to TRBJ1-3; 8 bases agree with TRBD1. Losses at the gene ends were 0 bases for V and 4 bases for J; bases not matched to a gene: 9. Germline lookup yields CDR1 SGHDT and CDR2 YYEEEE. The CDR3 spans 17 residues. CDR3 nucleotide sequence: TGTGCCAGCAGCTTGGGGAACGACAGGGGACCAGGAAACACCATATATTTT. This gives the protein CASSLGNDRGPGNTIYF.